The 25 T cell receptor beta chains in this list originate from one sample, sequenced in a study of TIL therapy for anti-PD-1-resistant metastatic lung cancer (dated by TCRdb to the early 2020s). Taken with the paper, the label for time point translates to: pre-treatment sample, taken before nivolumab and TIL therapy. The immunoSEQ v3 hsTCRB kit was used to amplify TCR beta CDR3 regions from genomic DNA through bias-controlled multiplex PCR. Held by TCRdb, this immuneACCESS table contains in-frame sequences only and omits some clones. Under half of the omission traces to an unresolved V gene where checked; the cause of the rest is unknown. The sample records under 55,000 clones, 79% of which are singletons. The ten largest clones capture about 5% of the sample. This sample comprised blood, obtained at baseline. The receptors here all came from a woman aged 30-85 years with non-small cell lung cancer.

The gene calls are TRBV13 and TRBJ2-7; D is possibly TRBD1 (5 bases). This CDR3 region has 14 residues. The V gene's germline CDR1 is PRHDT and CDR2 FYEKMQ (reference sequence). The V gene lost 2 bases and the J gene lost 1 base, with 9 bases spanning the gap. The chain's CDR3 is CASSLLRTSYEQYF. Written as DNA, the CDR3 is TGTGCCAGCAGCTTACTTCGGACATCCTACGAGCAGTACTTC.

The rearrangement links TRBV4-1 to TRBJ1-1; unclear D gene. CDR3 length: 16 amino acids. V shed 1 base and J shed 1 base, with 13 bases lying between them. Germline assignment: CDR1 MGHRA and CDR2 YSYEKL. This CDR3 is CASSQVLRERNTEAFF. In nucleotides, the CDR3 is TGCGCCAGCAGCCAAGTCTTGAGGGAACGGAACACTGAAGCTTTCTTT.

This chain joins TRBV21-1 and TRBJ2-2; the D call in the table, TRBD1, was not verified against the DNA. TRBV21-1 is described as a pseudogene. The CDR3 loop spans 17 amino acids. CDR3 sequence reads: CASSKWGQCVKTGELFF. The DNA for the CDR3 is TGTGCCAGCAGCAAATGGGGGCAGTGTGTGAAAACCGGGGAGCTGTTTTTT.

This clone occurred once. The chain combines TRBV10-3 with TRBJ1-1; 9 bases fit TRBD1. V gave up 6 bases and J gave up 4 bases; unmatched junction bases: 3. The CDR3 is made up of 13 amino acids. CDR1 ENHRY and CDR2 SYGVKD come from the germline V gene. CDR3 residues: CAIRPDRGTEAFF. The CDR3 nucleotides are TGTGCCATCAGGCCGGACAGGGGCACTGAAGCTTTCTTT.

V is TRBV18 and J is TRBJ2-7; tentatively, D is TRBD1 (6 bases). Germline V gene sequence: CDR1 KGHSH, CDR2 LQKENI. The CDR3 has 15 residues. Trimming removed 0 bases at V and 2 bases at J, with 11 bases between. Here the CDR3 reads CASSPPLGGTYEQYF. CDR3 in DNA: TGTGCCAGCTCACCACCCTTAGGGGGTACCTACGAGCAGTACTTC.

The gene calls are TRBV7-2 and TRBJ1-4, with TRBD1 matching 8 bases. Germline loops: CDR1 SGHTA, CDR2 FQGNSA. The ends lost 5 bases at V and 7 bases at J; junction bases unmatched: 6. The CDR3 loop spans 14 amino acids. Here the CDR3 DNA reads TGTGCCAGCAGCCCAGACAGGGGAAGTGAAAAACTGTTTTTT. This sequence encodes CASSPDRGSEKLFF.

The gene calls are TRBV5-1 and TRBJ1-4; 8 bases align to TRBD1. The V gene's germline CDR1 is SGHRS and CDR2 YFSETQ. The CDR3 contains 17 residues. V dropped 0 bases and J dropped 4; count of bases not matched to a gene: 8. The CDR3 nucleotides are TGCGCCAGCAGCTTGGGGCCTCAGGGGGCGGGTAATGAAAAACTGTTTTTT. Encoded protein: CASSLGPQGAGNEKLFF.

The rearrangement links TRBV5-4 to TRBJ2-3, with TRBD2 matching 8 bases. CDR1 is SGHNT and CDR2 is YYREEE in the germline V gene (reference sequence). With V trimmed by 0 bases and J by 5 bases, 5 bases remained unmatched. This CDR3 has 15 amino acids. The CDR3: CASSLGRGGGDTQYF. The CDR3 DNA reads TGTGCCAGCAGCTTGGGACGGGGGGGAGGAGATACGCAGTATTTT.

The chain uses TRBV29-1 and TRBJ2-7; 7 bases are a match to TRBD1. The CDR3 contains 13 residues. The V and J ends lost 5 bases and 6 bases, in that order; junction bases with no gene match: 10. In germline, CDR1 is SQVTM, CDR2 ANQGSEA. The CDR3 region has the DNA TGCAGCGTTCTCCGACAGGGCGTTAGCGAGCAGTACTTC. Protein sequence: CSVLRQGVSEQYF.

This clone was detected a few times. V is TRBV7-4 and J is TRBJ1-5; D unresolved. The CDR3 consists of 14 residues. The germline V gene has CDR1 SGHVT and CDR2 SQSDAQ. Between the trimmed V and J ends, which lost 1 base and 9 bases, there was a span of 13 bases. The CDR3 DNA reads as TGTGCCAGCAGCTTAGGACCGGGTTCATGGCCCCAGCATTTT. Its translation: CASSLGPGSWPQHF.

The chain joins TRBV19 to TRBJ2-7, with 7 bases identical to TRBD1. CDR1 is LNHDA, CDR2 SQIVND, per germline (reference sequence). J lost 7 bases, V lost 3 bases, and 12 bases had no gene match. The CDR3 runs to 15 residues. DNA for the CDR3: TGTGCCAGTAGTATTAGAAAGGGGGCTTTGGGGGAGCAGTACTTC. This translates into CASSIRKGALGEQYF.

J is TRBJ2-5 and V is TRBV19; D is possibly TRBD2 (6 bases). The CDR3 spans 14 residues. Per germline, CDR1 LNHDA and CDR2 SQIVND (reference sequence). V was trimmed by 5 bases and J by 4 bases, leaving 14 bases between them. The CDR3 spells CASSLTVGGETQYF. The DNA of the CDR3 is TGTGCCAGTAGTCTCACCGTGGGGGGAGAGACCCAGTACTTC.

The chain is built from TRBV7-7 and TRBJ2-5; 14 positions match TRBD2. In germline, CDR1 is SSHAT, CDR2 FNYEAQ (reference sequence). There are 21 residues in the CDR3. V lost 3 bases, J lost 2 bases, and 17 bases stayed unmatched. This CDR3 is CASSFLFRGTSGRGEQETQYF. The CDR3 coding sequence is TGTGCCAGCAGCTTTTTATTTAGAGGGACTAGCGGGAGAGGGGAGCAAGAGACCCAGTACTTC.

The chain joins TRBV5-1 to TRBJ2-3; 8 nucleotides agree with TRBD1. Germline trimming cut 4 bases from V and 5 bases from J; bases unmatched to any gene: 9. Germline loops: CDR1 SGHRS, CDR2 YFSETQ. This CDR3 comprises 15 residues. CDR3 sequence: CASSTQGAWGDTQYF. The CDR3 nucleotides read TGCGCCAGCAGCACCCAGGGGGCGTGGGGAGATACGCAGTATTTT.

The chain recombines TRBV30 with TRBJ1-3, with D uncertain. Germline CDR1 GTSNPN, CDR2 SVGIG (reference sequence). This CDR3 has 12 residues. Trimming removed 7 bases at V and 9 bases at J, with 16 bases between. The chain's CDR3 is CASNRITATIYF. The CDR3 region has the DNA TGTGCCTCTAATCGAATAACGGCCACCATATATTTT.

The V call is TRBV4-2, the J call TRBJ1-3; D gene uncertain. CDR1 and CDR2 (germline): LGHNA, YNFKEQ. The V gene lost 0 bases and the J gene lost 0 bases, with 6 bases spanning the gap. The CDR3 spans 15 residues. The CDR3 here is CASSQDTSSGNTIYF. As DNA, the CDR3 is TGTGCCAGCAGCCAAGATACAAGCTCTGGAAACACCATATATTTT.

The rearrangement links TRBV19 to TRBJ1-1; D gene ambiguous. This CDR3 has 14 amino acids. Germline V lookup: CDR1 LNHDA, CDR2 SQIVND (reference sequence). Trimming cost V 3 bases and J 1 base, with 9 bases left between them. The CDR3, as DNA: TGTGCCAGTAGTATTCAAACGGGGAACACTGAAGCTTTCTTT. It specifies CASSIQTGNTEAFF.

The chain uses TRBV7-3 and TRBJ2-7; 10 nucleotides align to TRBD2. The length of the CDR3 is 14 residues. The J segment lost 2 bases and the V segment lost 4 bases, leaving 2 bases of the junction unmatched. In germline, CDR1 is SGHTA, CDR2 FQGTGA. CDR3 bases: TGTGCCAGCAGCTATAGCGGGGGGACCTACGAGCAGTACTTC. This translates into CASSYSGGTYEQYF.

This clone was seen a single time. This chain joins TRBV19 and TRBJ1-6; 9 positions match TRBD1. With V trimmed by 8 bases and J by 7 bases, 9 bases remained unmatched. This CDR3 spans 15 amino acids. Germline CDR1 and CDR2: LNHDA and SQIVND (reference sequence). CDR3 coding DNA: TGTGCCAGTCTTACGGACAGGGGATGGAATTCACCCCTCCACTTT. Protein sequence: CASLTDRGWNSPLHF.

V is TRBV5-4 and J is TRBJ2-3, with D maybe TRBD2 (6 bases). Germline assignment: CDR1 SGHNT and CDR2 YYREEE (reference sequence). The CDR3 length is 16 residues. V gave up 0 bases and J gave up 3 bases, with 14 bases separating them. The CDR3 coding sequence is TGTGCCAGCAGCTTGGGGGCTAGCGATGAAACAGATACGCAGTATTTT. This gives the protein CASSLGASDETDTQYF.

J is TRBJ1-4 and V is TRBV5-1; D unresolved. Germline CDR1 is SGHRS and CDR2 is YFSETQ. V was clipped by 4 bases and J by 0 bases, with 13 bases between them. This CDR3 has 16 residues. The CDR3 DNA sequence: TGCGCCAGCAGCCTCACCGGGCGTGCAACTAATGAAAAACTGTTTTTT. Encoded protein: CASSLTGRATNEKLFF.

The chain employs TRBV14 and TRBJ2-7; D may be TRBD2 (5 bases). The V end lost 4 bases, the J end lost 3 bases, and 13 bases lay between the germline ends. CDR1 and CDR2 (germline): SGHDN, FVKESK. CDR3 length: 14 amino acids. Here the CDR3 reads CASSPDYKGYEQYF. The CDR3, as DNA: TGTGCCAGCAGCCCCGACTATAAGGGCTACGAGCAGTACTTC.

This clone was recorded once. The CDR3 loop is CASSPPSGGRADTQYF. The CDR3 nucleotides read TGTGCCAGCAGCCCCCCAAGCGGGGGGCGGGCAGATACGCAGTATTTT. V and J are TRBV7-6 and TRBJ2-3, with 9 positions matching TRBD2. Trimming removed 5 bases from V and 4 bases from J; junction bases left unmatched: 10. CDR1 and CDR2 (germline): SGHVS, FNYEAQ. The CDR3 is 16 residues long.

The chain has TRBV7-9 and TRBJ2-1; 13 bases agree with TRBD2. J was trimmed by 3 bases and V by 4 bases; bases with no gene match: 6. This CDR3 has 17 residues. The germline CDR1 and CDR2 sequences are SEHNR and FQNEAQ (reference sequence). This chain's CDR3 is CASSSGTSGDYYNEQFF. The CDR3 nucleotides read TGTGCCAGCAGCTCGGGGACTAGCGGGGACTACTACAATGAGCAGTTCTTC.

The V gene is TRBV14, the J gene TRBJ2-7; no firm D call. The germline CDR1 and CDR2 sequences are SGHDN and FVKESK. Trimming stripped 0 bases from V and 5 bases from J, with 14 bases between. This CDR3 is built from 15 residues. CDR3 DNA sequence: TGTGCCAGCAGCCAAGATCTTGTCGTTCCCCACGAGCAGTACTTC. Encoded protein: CASSQDLVVPHEQYF. Based on the CDR3 plus reference TRBV14 and TRBJ2-7, the full variable domain is EAGVTQFPSHSVIEKGQTVTLRCDPISGHDNLYWYRRVMGKEIKFLLHFVKESKQDESGMPNNRFLAERTGGTYSTLKVQPAELEDSGVYFCASSQDLVVPHEQYFGPGTRLTVT.